These 29 T cell receptor beta chains share one sample of origin, sequenced in a study of metastatic and nonmetastatic thyroid tumors. TCRdb reprocessed the PCR reads using MiXCR. The sample shows roughly 25,000 clones, about 24% of them seen only once. Until they underwent thyroid surgery, no patient had received any treatment. The sample taken for sequencing was tumor tissue. The receptor source for this set is a male donor with papillary thyroid cancer or a benign thyroid nodule (not recorded which). Some clones in this sample may be carry-over from other donors' samples.

This clone was recorded at least ten times. This chain connects TRBV14 to TRBJ2-7; 8 positions match TRBD1. CDR3 size: 16 residues. CDR1 and CDR2 from the germline V gene are SGHDN and FVKESK. Unmatched junction bases numbered 12, after V lost 6 bases and J lost 2 bases. Here the CDR3 reads CASSLTRGQDPYEQYF. For the CDR3, the DNA is TGTGCCAGCAGTCTAACCCGGGGACAGGACCCCTACGAGCAGTACTTC.

This clone was seen once. The chain links TRBV20-1 to TRBJ2-7; D not certain. Germline V gene data show CDR1 as DFQATT and CDR2 as SNEGSKA (reference sequence). Between the trimmed V and J ends, which lost 0 bases and 2 bases, there was a span of 17 bases. This CDR3 region has 16 residues. CDR3 nucleotides: TGCAGTGCTAGAGATTTGGGCAGACACTTTACCTACGAGCAGTACTTC. It is translated as CSARDLGRHFTYEQYF.

This clone occurred many times. This rearrangement joins TRBV3-1 to TRBJ2-2, with D perhaps matching TRBD1 or TRBD2 (5 bases each). The CDR3 runs 12 residues. The germline V and J ends were trimmed by 3 bases and 6 bases, with 5 bases remaining between them. CDR1 and CDR2 (germline): LGHDT, YNNKEL (reference sequence). The CDR3 spells CASSQGPGELFF. CDR3 bases: TGTGCCAGCAGCCAGGGACCCGGGGAGCTGTTTTTT. Using reference TRBV3-1 and TRBJ2-2 for the parts outside the CDR3, the full variable domain is DTAVSQTPKYLVTQMGNDKSIKCEQNLGHDTMYWYKQDSKKFLKIMFSYNNKELIINETVPNRFSPKSPDKAHLNLHINSLELGDSAVYFCASSQGPGELFFGEGSRLTVL.

The chain combines TRBV2 with TRBJ2-7; 8 bases line up with TRBD2. With 3 bases clipped from V and 3 bases from J, the junction kept 7 bases outside the gene matches. Germline V gene sequence: CDR1 SNHLY, CDR2 FYNNEI. This CDR3 is 15 amino acids long. The CDR3 region has the DNA TGTGCCAGCAGTGAGGAGGGGACTAGAGGCTACGAGCAGTACTTC. Protein product: CASSEEGTRGYEQYF.

This clone turned up a few times. The chain carries TRBV6-1 and TRBJ1-6; D is possibly TRBD1 (5 bases). CDR1 is MNHNS, CDR2 SASEGT, per germline. CDR3 length equals 17 residues. The V gene lost 0 bases and the J gene lost 2 bases, with 11 bases spanning the gap. The CDR3 reads CASSEAGGHAYNSPLHF. The DNA of the CDR3 is TGTGCCAGCAGTGAAGCTGGGGGTCATGCCTATAATTCACCCCTCCACTTT.

Ten or more counts support this clone. Other DNA sequences within the sample encode an identical CDR3. The gene calls are TRBV5-5 and TRBJ2-7; D remains ambiguous. The germline V and J ends were trimmed by 0 bases and 3 bases, with 7 bases remaining between them. The CDR3 consists of 13 residues. Germline V gene data show CDR1 as SGHKS and CDR2 as YYEKEE (reference sequence). The CDR3 protein is CASSLGPDYEQYF. CDR3 in DNA: TGTGCCAGCAGCTTGGGTCCAGACTACGAGCAGTACTTC.

Turning to this clone: An end of the junction differs from the germline gene, which may be a read error. The chain couples TRBV20-1 to TRBJ2-7; TRBD2 matches at 7 bases. The germline gives CDR1 DFQATT, CDR2 SNEGSKA (reference sequence). The length of the CDR3 is 18 residues. The CDR3 protein is CSSRDPGLSGLSSYEQYF. The CDR3 nucleotides read TGCAGTTCTAGAGATCCGGGACTATCGGGTTTAAGCTCCTACGAGCAGTACTTC.

As regards this clone: Given a much more abundant clone one base away, this may be a read error. This sample includes further DNA sequences coding for the same CDR3. This chain links TRBV27 with TRBJ2-1, with D perhaps assigned TRBD1 or TRBD2 (5 bases each). Germline V gene data show CDR1 as MNHEY and CDR2 as SMNVEV (reference sequence). The V and J ends lost 2 bases and 12 bases respectively, with 29 bases between them. This CDR3 region has 18 residues. CDR3 nucleotides: TGTGCCAGCAGTTTAGGTGGAGATCAGCCGGGACCCCAAGGTGGGCAGTTCTTC. Translated: CASSLGGDQPGPQGGQFF.

For this clone: The CDR3 ends on some other residue instead of the conserved phenylalanine or tryptophan, so this is likely a read error. The limits of the CDR3 on the DNA are not certain, so only TCRdb's listed CDR3 is given. J is TRBJ2-7 and V is TRBV6-4; TRBD1, the table's D call, was not compared with the DNA. Germline V gene data show CDR1 as MRHNA and CDR2 as SNTAGT. Counting both end residues, the CDR3 totals 14 amino acids. This CDR3 reads CASRGQESSYDPYP.

This clone showed up just once. This may be a read error, as it is one base from a much larger clone. V is TRBV11-2 and J is TRBJ1-1; 8 bases are a match to TRBD1. The CDR3 has 14 amino acids. The germline V gene has CDR1 SGHAT and CDR2 FQNNGV. The CDR3 loop is CAGSFVTGGTEAFF. In nucleotides, the CDR3 is TGTGCCGGCAGCTTCGTCACAGGGGGGACTGAAGCTTTCTTT.

This clone was detected only a few times. Germline and junction disagree at one end, which may indicate a read error. The V call is TRBV12-3 or TRBV12-4, the J call TRBJ1-1; TRBD1 matches at 7 bases. The CDR3 sequence is 14 residues long. The chain's CDR3 is CASTLRGMNTEASF. The CDR3 bases are TGTGCCAGCACGCTCAGGGGGATGAACACTGAAGCTTCCTTT.

For this clone: Just one base apart from a much larger clone, this may be a read error. This sequence joins TRBV28 and TRBJ1-2, with TRBD1 as a possible D gene (5 bases). Germline assignment: CDR1 MDHEN and CDR2 SYDVKM. The CDR3 consists of 14 residues. The germline V and J ends were trimmed by 7 bases and 8 bases, with 20 bases remaining between them. The CDR3 bases are TGTGCCAGCATCCGTGCGGCGAGGGGATACGGCTACACCTTC. Protein product: CASIRAARGYGYTF.

Comments on this clone: An end of the junction does not agree with germline; a read error may underlie this. The J gene is TRBJ1-6, the V gene TRBV6-1; 8 bases agree with TRBD1. CDR3 length: 14 amino acids. Germline V CDR1 and CDR2: MNHNS, SASEGT. CDR3 in amino acids: CASGPGTGVSPLHF. For the CDR3, the DNA is TGTGCCAGCGGACCCGGGACAGGAGTTTCACCCCTCCACTTC.

This clone appeared many times. This chain links TRBV5-6 with TRBJ1-3; D gene ambiguous. CDR1 SGHDT and CDR2 YYEEEE come from the germline V gene. The CDR3 consists of 17 residues. The V and J ends lost 0 bases and 0 bases respectively, with 13 bases between them. CDR3 DNA sequence: TGTGCCAGCAGCTTGGGGGGTACACCGAGCTCTGGAAACACCATATATTTT. Its translation is CASSLGGTPSSGNTIYF.

The rearrangement joins TRBV6-2 or TRBV6-3 to TRBJ2-5; D is perhaps TRBD1 or TRBD2 (6 bases each). V shed 8 bases and J shed 4 bases, with 17 bases lying between them. Germline V lookup: CDR1 MNHEY, CDR2 SVGEGT. CDR3 size: 14 residues. DNA of the CDR3: TGTGCCAGCTTCGCCGCCGGGGGCCGAGAGACCCAGTACTTC. Its translation: CASFAAGGRETQYF.

The gene calls are TRBV20-1 and TRBJ2-7, with TRBD2 matching over 11 bases. The CDR3 has 13 amino acids. Germline values: CDR1 DFQATT, CDR2 SNEGSKA (reference sequence). V lost 6 bases and J lost 2; bases outside the gene matches: 3. CDR3 region: CSATGLAAYEQYF. Written as DNA, the CDR3 is TGCAGTGCCACGGGACTAGCGGCCTACGAGCAGTACTTC.

This clone was observed many times. The chain has TRBV10-3 and TRBJ2-3, with 7 bases fitting TRBD1. The length of the CDR3 is 15 residues. Germline V gene lookup returns CDR1 ENHRY and CDR2 SYGVKD. J gave up 4 bases and V 10 bases, and 14 bases lay outside the gene matches. CDR3 sequence: CASSKGAAGADTQYF. CDR3 DNA: TGTGCCAGCTCCAAGGGGGCGGCCGGGGCAGATACGCAGTATTTT.

On this clone: A single base separates this from a much larger clone, so it may be a read error. Other DNA sequences in this specimen translate into the identical CDR3. The V and J genes are TRBV19 and TRBJ2-5, with TRBD2 as a possible D gene (5 bases). Trimming pared 6 bases from V and 4 bases from J, leaving 24 bases between. CDR3 length: 17 residues. Germline V gene sequence: CDR1 LNHDA, CDR2 SQIVND (reference sequence). Here the CDR3 reads CASRSKGTRRSLETQYF. Here the CDR3 DNA reads TGTGCCAGTAGGAGTAAGGGTACTAGACGATCCCTAGAGACCCAGTACTTC.

At least ten counts were recorded for this clone. The chain uses TRBV3-1 and TRBJ1-5; no firm D call. Trimming took off 1 base at V and 4 bases at J, with 8 bases between the two ends. This CDR3 has 14 amino acids. The germline gives CDR1 LGHDT, CDR2 YNNKEL (reference sequence). The CDR3: CASSQGGANQPQHF. CDR3 DNA: TGTGCCAGCAGCCAAGGTGGAGCTAATCAGCCCCAGCATTTT.

This clone was observed many times. V and J are TRBV28 and TRBJ1-1; D gene ambiguous. Trimming left V 7 bases short and J 6 bases short, with 12 bases between. The CDR3 contains 12 residues. Germline V gene lookup returns CDR1 MDHEN and CDR2 SYDVKM. The CDR3 nucleotides are TGTGCCAGCATGGACGGAGGACCTGAAGCTTTCTTT. This gives the protein CASMDGGPEAFF.

This clone appeared many times. V usage is TRBV7-8 and J usage is TRBJ2-1; 8 nucleotides match TRBD1. V was clipped by 4 bases and J by 13 bases; unmatched bases: 3. The CDR3 is made up of 11 amino acids. Germline V lookup: CDR1 SGHVS, CDR2 FQNEAQ. The CDR3: CASSSGGAQFF. The CDR3 nucleotides read TGTGCCAGCAGCTCAGGGGGCGCCCAGTTCTTC.

In regard to this clone: The junction does not match germline at one end; this may be a read error. The chain links TRBV27 to TRBJ2-7, with D perhaps TRBD2 (5 bases). The CDR3 totals 15 residues. Germline loops: CDR1 MNHEY, CDR2 SMNVEV (reference sequence). CDR3 in amino acids: CAGSAIRTSSYEQYF. The CDR3 DNA is TGTGCCGGCAGTGCTATCCGGACTTCCTCCTACGAGCAGTACTTC.

At least ten counts were recorded for this clone. The V gene is TRBV2, the J gene TRBJ1-5, with D uncertain. This CDR3 comprises 14 residues. The germline V and J ends were trimmed by 4 bases and 2 bases, with 9 bases remaining between them. The V gene's germline CDR1 is SNHLY and CDR2 FYNNEI. CDR3 sequence: CASSVREGNQPQHF. The CDR3 DNA follows: TGTGCCAGCAGTGTGAGGGAGGGCAATCAGCCCCAGCATTTT.

The V call is TRBV7-2, the J call TRBJ2-5, with D tentatively TRBD2 (6 bases). V was cut by 1 base and J by 7 bases, with 13 bases left in between. CDR1 is SGHTA, CDR2 FQGNSA, per germline. The CDR3 is 14 residues long. CDR3 loop: CASSLGLAPVTQYF. The CDR3 DNA is TGTGCCAGCAGCTTAGGTCTAGCGCCCGTGACCCAGTACTTC. The entire variable domain, with the rest obtained from reference TRBV7-2 and TRBJ2-5, is as follows: GAGVSQSPSNKVTEKGKDVELRCDPISGHTALYWYRQSLGQGLEFLIYFQGNSAPDKSGLPSDRFSAERTGGSVSTLTIQRTQQEDSAVYLCASSLGLAPVTQYFGPGTRLLVL.

This clone was seen many times. Other DNA sequences from this sample encode an identical CDR3 as well. The rearrangement uses TRBV15 and TRBJ1-5; D unresolved. The CDR3 has 16 amino acids. The V and J ends lost 0 bases and 6 bases respectively, with 15 bases between them. The germline V gene has CDR1 LNHNV and CDR2 YYDKDF (reference sequence). CDR3 in DNA: TGTGCCACCAGCAGAGATATCGGTGAGAGGAGTCAGCCCCAGCATTTT. Translated, it gives CATSRDIGERSQPQHF.

The table lists this clone with many counts. The rearrangement joins TRBV4-1 to TRBJ2-3; D is uncertain. Germline V CDR1 and CDR2: MGHRA, YSYEKL. The CDR3 spans 13 residues. The V end lost 4 bases, the J end lost 2 bases, and 7 bases lay between the germline ends. CDR3 nucleotides: TGCGCCAGCAGCCCAGTGTACACAGATACGCAGTATTTT. Translation: CASSPVYTDTQYF.

This clone was picked up many times. This chain joins TRBV29-1 and TRBJ2-1; TRBD1 matches 7 bases. This CDR3 comprises 14 residues. Germline trimming cut 7 bases from V and 0 bases from J; bases unmatched to any gene: 6. Germline CDR1 and CDR2: SQVTM and ANQGSEA. In DNA, the CDR3 is TGCAGCGCCGAGGGACAGTTCTCCTACAATGAGCAGTTCTTC. Its protein product is CSAEGQFSYNEQFF.

This clone occurred many times. This chain joins TRBV9 and TRBJ1-1; no clear D. The V gene's germline CDR1 is SGDLS and CDR2 YYNGEE. The V gene lost 0 bases and the J gene lost 4 bases, with 13 bases spanning the gap. This CDR3 has 15 residues. The DNA of the CDR3 is TGTGCCAGCAGCGTAGACCTGACTGCGGGCACTGAAGCTTTCTTT. Translation gives CASSVDLTAGTEAFF. The complete variable domain, with remaining parts taken from reference TRBV9 and TRBJ1-1, reads DSGVTQTPKHLITATGQRVTLRCSPRSGDLSVYWYQQSLDQGLQFLIQYYNGEERAKGNILERFSAQQFPDLHSELNLSSLELGDSALYFCASSVDLTAGTEAFFGQGTRLTVV.

This clone is categorized as medium-sized. V is TRBV6-5 and J is TRBJ2-5; D is possibly TRBD1 (5 bases). Germline CDR1 reads MNHEY; CDR2 reads SVGAGI. V was cut by 2 bases and J by 3 bases, with 13 bases left in between. CDR3 length: 15 amino acids. CDR3 protein: CASSYLQGFEETQYF. The CDR3 nucleotides are TGTGCCAGCAGTTACCTCCAGGGTTTCGAAGAGACCCAGTACTTC.